This record covers a single TCR beta chain. Its antigen is still unknown. These data come from a study of cytomegalovirus exposure and HLA in healthy donors. The PCR ran on 60 Vbeta and 13 Jbeta primers. Profiled with immunoSEQ multiplex PCR; TCRdb holds only in-frame clones, not every one. The sample yields about 54,000 clones, about four fifths seen once. The CDR3 extends over 13 amino acids. Trimming took off 7 bases at V and 8 bases at J, with 14 bases between the two ends. Germline CDR1 is PRHDT and CDR2 is FYEKMQ (reference sequence). Overall study results and limits: Prior analysis indicated that the majority of TCR beta V segments exhibited productivity approximately 87% or approximately 30% of the time.

This TCR was sampled from a woman between 18 and 30 years old in good health and CMV-seronegative. The chain joins TRBV13 to TRBJ1-4, with D hard to call. Input material: PBMCs. The CDR3 coding sequence is TGTGCCAGCACCCAAGTCGGCGGAGAAAAACTGTTTTTT. It codes for CASTQVGGEKLFF.